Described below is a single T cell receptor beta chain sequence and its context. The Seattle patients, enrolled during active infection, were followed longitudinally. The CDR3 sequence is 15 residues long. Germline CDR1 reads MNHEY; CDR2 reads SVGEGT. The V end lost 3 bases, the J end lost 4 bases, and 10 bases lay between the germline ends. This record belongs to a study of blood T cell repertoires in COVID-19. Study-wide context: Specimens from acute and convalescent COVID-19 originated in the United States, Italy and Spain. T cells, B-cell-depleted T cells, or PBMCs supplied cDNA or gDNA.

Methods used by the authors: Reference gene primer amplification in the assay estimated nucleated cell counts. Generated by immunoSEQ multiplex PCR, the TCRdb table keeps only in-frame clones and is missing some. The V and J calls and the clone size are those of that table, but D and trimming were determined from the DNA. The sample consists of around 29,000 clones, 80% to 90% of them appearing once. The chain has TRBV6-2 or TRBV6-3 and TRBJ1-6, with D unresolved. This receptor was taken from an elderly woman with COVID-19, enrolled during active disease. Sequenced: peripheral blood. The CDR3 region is CASSYDSGYNSPLHF. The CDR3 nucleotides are TGTGCCAGCAGTTATGATTCCGGGTATAATTCACCCCTCCACTTT.